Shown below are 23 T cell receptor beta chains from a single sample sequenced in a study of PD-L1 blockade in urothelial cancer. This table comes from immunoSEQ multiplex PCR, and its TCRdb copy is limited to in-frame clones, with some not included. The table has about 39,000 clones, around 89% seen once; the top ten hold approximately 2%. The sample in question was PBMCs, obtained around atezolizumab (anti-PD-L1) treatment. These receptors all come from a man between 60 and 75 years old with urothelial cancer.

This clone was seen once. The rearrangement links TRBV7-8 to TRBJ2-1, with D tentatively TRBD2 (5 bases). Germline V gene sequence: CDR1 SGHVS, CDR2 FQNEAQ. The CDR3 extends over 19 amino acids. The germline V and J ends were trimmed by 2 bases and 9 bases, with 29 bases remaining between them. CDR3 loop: CASSLSVQGEQFFRGEQFF. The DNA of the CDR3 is TGTGCCAGCAGCTTATCTGTACAAGGTGAGCAGTTCTTTCGGGGTGAGCAGTTCTTC.

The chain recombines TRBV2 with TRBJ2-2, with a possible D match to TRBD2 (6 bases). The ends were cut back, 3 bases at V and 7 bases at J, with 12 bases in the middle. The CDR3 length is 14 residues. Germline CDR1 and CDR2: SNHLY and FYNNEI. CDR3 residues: CASSDNRLGGELFF. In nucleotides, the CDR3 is TGTGCCAGCAGTGACAACCGACTAGGCGGGGAGCTGTTTTTT.

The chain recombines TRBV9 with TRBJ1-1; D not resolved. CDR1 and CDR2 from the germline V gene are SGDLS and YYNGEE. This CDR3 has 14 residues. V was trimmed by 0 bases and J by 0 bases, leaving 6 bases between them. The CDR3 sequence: CASSVDALNTEAFF. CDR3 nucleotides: TGTGCCAGCAGCGTAGACGCGCTGAACACTGAAGCTTTCTTT. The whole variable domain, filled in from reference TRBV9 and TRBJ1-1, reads DSGVTQTPKHLITATGQRVTLRCSPRSGDLSVYWYQQSLDQGLQFLIQYYNGEERAKGNILERFSAQQFPDLHSELNLSSLELGDSALYFCASSVDALNTEAFFGQGTRLTVV.

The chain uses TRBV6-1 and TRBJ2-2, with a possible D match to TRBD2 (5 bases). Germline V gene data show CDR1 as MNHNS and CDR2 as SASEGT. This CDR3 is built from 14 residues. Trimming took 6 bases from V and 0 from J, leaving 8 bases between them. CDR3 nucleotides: TGTGCCAGCAGCGGACTTCCGAACACCGGGGAGCTGTTTTTT. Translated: CASSGLPNTGELFF.

CDR3 in DNA: TGTGCCAGCAGCCAAGTCACGGGAGGGCGAGGGACAGATACGCAGTATTTT. Translated: CASSQVTGGRGTDTQYF. The rearrangement uses TRBV4-2 and TRBJ2-3; TRBD2 matches at 8 bases. The CDR3 covers 17 residues. CDR1 is LGHNA, CDR2 YNFKEQ, per germline. Trimming at V came to 1 base and at J to 3 bases, leaving 9 bases not matched to a gene.

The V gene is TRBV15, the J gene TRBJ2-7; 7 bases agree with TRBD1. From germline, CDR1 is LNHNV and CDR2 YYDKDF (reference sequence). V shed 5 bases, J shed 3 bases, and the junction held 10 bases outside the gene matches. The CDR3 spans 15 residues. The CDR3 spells CATSSPHRGNYEQYF. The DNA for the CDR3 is TGTGCCACCAGCTCCCCGCACAGGGGAAACTACGAGCAGTACTTC.

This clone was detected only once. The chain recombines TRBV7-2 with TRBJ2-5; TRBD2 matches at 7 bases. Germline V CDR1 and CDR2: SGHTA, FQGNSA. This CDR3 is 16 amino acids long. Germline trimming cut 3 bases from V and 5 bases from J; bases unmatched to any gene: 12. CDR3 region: CASSLGGGPTRETQYF. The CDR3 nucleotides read TGTGCCAGCAGCTTGGGCGGGGGACCCACCCGGGAGACCCAGTACTTC.

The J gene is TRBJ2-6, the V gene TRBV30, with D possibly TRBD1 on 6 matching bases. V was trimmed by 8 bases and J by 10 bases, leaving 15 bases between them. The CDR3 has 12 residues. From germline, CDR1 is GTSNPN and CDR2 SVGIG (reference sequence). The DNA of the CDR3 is TGTGCCGGCTACAGGGATCCAAACGTCCTGACTTTC. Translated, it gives CAGYRDPNVLTF.

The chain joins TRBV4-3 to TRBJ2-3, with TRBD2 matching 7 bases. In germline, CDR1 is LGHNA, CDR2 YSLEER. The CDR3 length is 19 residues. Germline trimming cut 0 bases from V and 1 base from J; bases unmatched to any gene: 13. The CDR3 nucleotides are TGCGCCAGCAGCCAAGACCTGGCTGGGGGGGGGTTGGGCACAGATACGCAGTATTTT. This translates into CASSQDLAGGGLGTDTQYF.

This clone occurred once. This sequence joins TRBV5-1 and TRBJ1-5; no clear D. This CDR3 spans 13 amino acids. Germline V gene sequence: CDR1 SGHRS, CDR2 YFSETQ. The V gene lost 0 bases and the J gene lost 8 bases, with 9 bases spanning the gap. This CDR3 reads CASSLGPAEPQHF. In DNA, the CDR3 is TGCGCCAGCAGCTTGGGACCGGCGGAGCCCCAGCATTTT.

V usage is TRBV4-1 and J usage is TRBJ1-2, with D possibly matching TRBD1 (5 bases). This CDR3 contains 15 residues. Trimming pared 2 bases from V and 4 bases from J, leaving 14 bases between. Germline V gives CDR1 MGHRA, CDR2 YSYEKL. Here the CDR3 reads CASSQSAGLGYGYTF. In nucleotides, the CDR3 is TGCGCCAGCAGCCAAAGTGCAGGGTTAGGCTATGGCTACACCTTC.

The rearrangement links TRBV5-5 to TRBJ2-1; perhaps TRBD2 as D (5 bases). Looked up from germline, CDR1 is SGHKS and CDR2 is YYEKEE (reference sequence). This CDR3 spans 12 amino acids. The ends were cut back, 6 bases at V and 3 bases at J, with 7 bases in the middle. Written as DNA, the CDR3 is TGTGCCAGCATCCGGGACTACAATGAGCAGTTCTTC. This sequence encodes CASIRDYNEQFF.

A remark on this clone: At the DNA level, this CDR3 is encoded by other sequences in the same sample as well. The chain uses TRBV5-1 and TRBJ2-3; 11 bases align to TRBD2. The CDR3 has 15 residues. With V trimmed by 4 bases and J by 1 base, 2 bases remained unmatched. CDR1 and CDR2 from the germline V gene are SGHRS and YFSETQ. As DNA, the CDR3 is TGCGCCAGCAGCGCGACTAGCGGGGGCACAGATACGCAGTATTTT. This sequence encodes CASSATSGGTDTQYF.

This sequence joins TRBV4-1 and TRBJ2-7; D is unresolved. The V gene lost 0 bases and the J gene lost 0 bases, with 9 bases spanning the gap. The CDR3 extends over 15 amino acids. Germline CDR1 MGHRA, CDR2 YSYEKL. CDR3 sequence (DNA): TGCGCCAGCAGCCAAGAATGGCACATCTCCTACGAGCAGTACTTC. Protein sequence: CASSQEWHISYEQYF.

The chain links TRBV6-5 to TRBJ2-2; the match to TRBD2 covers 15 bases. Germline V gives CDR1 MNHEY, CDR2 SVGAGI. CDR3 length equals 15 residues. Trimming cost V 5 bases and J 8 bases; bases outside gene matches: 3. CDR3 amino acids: CASSGLAGGPGELFF. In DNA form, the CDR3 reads TGTGCCAGCAGTGGACTAGCGGGAGGGCCGGGGGAGCTGTTTTTT.

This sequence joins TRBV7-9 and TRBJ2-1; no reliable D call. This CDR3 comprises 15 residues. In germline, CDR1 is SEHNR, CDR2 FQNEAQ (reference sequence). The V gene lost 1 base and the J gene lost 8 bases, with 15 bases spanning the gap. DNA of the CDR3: TGTGCCAGCAGCTTAGTCCCCCGTTGGCAGGATGAGCAGTTCTTC. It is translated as CASSLVPRWQDEQFF.

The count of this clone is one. CDR3 coding DNA: TGTGCCAGTAGTTGGAGGTTAGCGGGGGGTACCTACAATGAGCAGTTCTTC. Residues: CASSWRLAGGTYNEQFF. The rearrangement joins TRBV19 to TRBJ2-1, with TRBD2 matching over 10 bases. The V gene's germline CDR1 is LNHDA and CDR2 SQIVND (reference sequence). The CDR3 consists of 17 residues. J gave up 2 bases and V 5 bases, and 9 bases lay outside the gene matches.

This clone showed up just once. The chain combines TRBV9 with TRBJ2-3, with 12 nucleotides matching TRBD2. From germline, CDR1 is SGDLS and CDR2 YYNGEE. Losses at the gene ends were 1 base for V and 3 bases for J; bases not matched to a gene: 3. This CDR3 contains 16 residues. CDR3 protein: CASSVSGTSGTDTQYF. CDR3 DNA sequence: TGTGCCAGCAGCGTATCCGGGACTAGCGGGACAGATACGCAGTATTTT.

DNA of the CDR3: TGTGCCAGCAGTTTACAGGGTCGTGGGAACACTGAAGCTTTCTTT. Residues: CASSLQGRGNTEAFF. V is TRBV6-5 and J is TRBJ1-1, with D possibly being TRBD1 (6 bases). The germline V gene encodes CDR1 MNHEY and CDR2 SVGAGI. CDR3 size: 15 residues. V was pared by 4 bases and J by 1 base, with 13 bases between.

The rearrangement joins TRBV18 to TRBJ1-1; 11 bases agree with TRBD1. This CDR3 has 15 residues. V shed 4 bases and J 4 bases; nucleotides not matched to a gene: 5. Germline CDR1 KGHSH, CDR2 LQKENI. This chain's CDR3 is CASSRSGQGGTEAFF. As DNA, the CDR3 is TGTGCCAGCTCACGCTCGGGACAGGGGGGCACTGAAGCTTTCTTT.

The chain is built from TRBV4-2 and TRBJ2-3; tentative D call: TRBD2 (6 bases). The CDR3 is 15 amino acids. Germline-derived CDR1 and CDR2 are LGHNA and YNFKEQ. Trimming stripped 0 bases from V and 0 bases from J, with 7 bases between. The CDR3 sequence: CASSQEGTSTDTQYF. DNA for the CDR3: TGTGCCAGCAGCCAAGAGGGGACTAGCACAGATACGCAGTATTTT.

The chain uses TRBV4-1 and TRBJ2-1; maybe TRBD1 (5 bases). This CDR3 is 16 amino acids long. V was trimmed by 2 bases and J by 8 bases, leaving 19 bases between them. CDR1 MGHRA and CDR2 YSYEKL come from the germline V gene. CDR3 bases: TGCGCCAGCAGCCAATACCAGGGTCCCTTCGGGCATGAGCAGTTCTTC. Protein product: CASSQYQGPFGHEQFF.

CDR3 bases: TGTGCCAGCAGCCAAACAAGCGGGGGGGCCTGGTATGAGCAGTTCTTC. It is translated as CASSQTSGGAWYEQFF. J is TRBJ2-1 and V is TRBV9; TRBD2 agrees at 10 bases. The V gene end was trimmed by 4 bases and the J gene end by 8 bases; junction bases not matched to a gene: 12. The CDR3 sequence is 16 residues long. In germline, CDR1 is SGDLS, CDR2 YYNGEE.